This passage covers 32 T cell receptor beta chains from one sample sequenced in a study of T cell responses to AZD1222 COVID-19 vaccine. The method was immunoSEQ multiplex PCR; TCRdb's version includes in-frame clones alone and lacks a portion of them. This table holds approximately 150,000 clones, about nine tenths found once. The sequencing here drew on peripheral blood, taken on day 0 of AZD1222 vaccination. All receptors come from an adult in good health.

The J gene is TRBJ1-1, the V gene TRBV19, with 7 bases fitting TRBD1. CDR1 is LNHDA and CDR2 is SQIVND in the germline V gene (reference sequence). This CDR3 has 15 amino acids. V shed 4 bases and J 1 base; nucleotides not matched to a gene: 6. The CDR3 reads CASSRETGTNTEAFF. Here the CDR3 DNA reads TGTGCCAGTAGTAGGGAGACAGGGACGAACACTGAAGCTTTCTTT.

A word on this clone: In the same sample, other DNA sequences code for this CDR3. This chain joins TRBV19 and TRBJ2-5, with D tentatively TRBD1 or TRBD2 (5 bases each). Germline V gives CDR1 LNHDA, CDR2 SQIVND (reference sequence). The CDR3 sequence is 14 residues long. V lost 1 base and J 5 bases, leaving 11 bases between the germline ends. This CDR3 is CASSIVGTGETQYF. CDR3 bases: TGTGCCAGTAGTATAGTGGGGACGGGGGAGACCCAGTACTTC.

The CDR3 loop is CARSSRDRGEKHQPQHF. The CDR3 DNA sequence: TGTGCCAGAAGCTCCCGGGACAGGGGTGAGAAGCATCAGCCCCAGCATTTT. The chain carries TRBV5-3 and TRBJ1-5, with 10 positions matching TRBD1. TRBV5-3 falls under the ORF class, with uncertain function. After removal of 3 bases from V and 5 bases from J, the junction contained 11 bases not matched to a gene. The CDR3 has 17 amino acids.

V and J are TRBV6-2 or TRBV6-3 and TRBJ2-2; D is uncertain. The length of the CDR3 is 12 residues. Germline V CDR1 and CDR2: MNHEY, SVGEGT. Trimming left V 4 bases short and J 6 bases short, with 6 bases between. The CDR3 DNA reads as TGTGCCAGCAGTTTAATTCCCGGGGAGCTGTTTTTT. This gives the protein CASSLIPGELFF.

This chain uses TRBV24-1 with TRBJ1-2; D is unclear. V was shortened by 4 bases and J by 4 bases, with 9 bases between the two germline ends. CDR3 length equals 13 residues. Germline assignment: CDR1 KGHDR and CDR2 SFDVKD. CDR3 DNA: TGTGCCACCAGTGAGGGGTTATCCTATGGCTACACCTTC. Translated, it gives CATSEGLSYGYTF.

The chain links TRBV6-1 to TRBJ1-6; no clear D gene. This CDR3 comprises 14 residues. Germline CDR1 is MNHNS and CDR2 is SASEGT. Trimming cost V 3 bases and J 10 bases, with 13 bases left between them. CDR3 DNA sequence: TGTGCCAGCAGTGAGGGTCAGCATTTGTCACCCCTCCACTTT. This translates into CASSEGQHLSPLHF.

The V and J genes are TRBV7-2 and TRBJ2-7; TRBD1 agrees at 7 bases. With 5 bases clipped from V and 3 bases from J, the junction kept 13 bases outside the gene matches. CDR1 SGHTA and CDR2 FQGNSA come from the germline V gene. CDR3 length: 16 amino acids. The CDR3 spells CASSTATATGNYEQYF. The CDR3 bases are TGTGCCAGCAGCACCGCCACCGCGACAGGGAACTACGAGCAGTACTTC.

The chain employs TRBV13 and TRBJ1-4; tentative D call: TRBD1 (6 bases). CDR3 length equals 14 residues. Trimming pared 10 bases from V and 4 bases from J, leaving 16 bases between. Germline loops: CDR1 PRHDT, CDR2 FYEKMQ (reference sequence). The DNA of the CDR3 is TGTGCCACCCCTCCCCCAGGGGTTAATGAAAAACTGTTTTTT. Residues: CATPPPGVNEKLFF.

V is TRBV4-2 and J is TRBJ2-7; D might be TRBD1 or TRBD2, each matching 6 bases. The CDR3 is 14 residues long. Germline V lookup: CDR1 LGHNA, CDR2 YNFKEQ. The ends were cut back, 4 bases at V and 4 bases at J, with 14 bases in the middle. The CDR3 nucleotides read TGTGCCAGCAGCCCAGGGGCAGGGAGGTACGAGCAGTACTTC. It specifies CASSPGAGRYEQYF.

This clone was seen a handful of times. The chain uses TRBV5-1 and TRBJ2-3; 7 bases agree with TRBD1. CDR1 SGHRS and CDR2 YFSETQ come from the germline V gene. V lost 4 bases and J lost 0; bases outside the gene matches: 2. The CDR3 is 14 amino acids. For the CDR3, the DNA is TGCGCCAGCAGCACGGACAGGAGCACAGATACGCAGTATTTT. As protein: CASSTDRSTDTQYF.

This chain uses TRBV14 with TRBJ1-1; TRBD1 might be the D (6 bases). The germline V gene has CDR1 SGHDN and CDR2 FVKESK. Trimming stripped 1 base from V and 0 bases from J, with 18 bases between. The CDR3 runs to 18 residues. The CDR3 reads CASSQVRVFRQVNTEAFF. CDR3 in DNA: TGTGCCAGCAGCCAAGTTAGGGTATTTAGACAGGTGAACACTGAAGCTTTCTTT.

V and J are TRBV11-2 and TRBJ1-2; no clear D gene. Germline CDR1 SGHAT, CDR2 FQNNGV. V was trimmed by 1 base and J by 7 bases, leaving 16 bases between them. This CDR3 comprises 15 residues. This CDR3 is CASSLAWSGPGGYTF. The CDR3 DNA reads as TGTGCCAGCAGCTTAGCCTGGTCTGGCCCGGGTGGCTACACCTTC.

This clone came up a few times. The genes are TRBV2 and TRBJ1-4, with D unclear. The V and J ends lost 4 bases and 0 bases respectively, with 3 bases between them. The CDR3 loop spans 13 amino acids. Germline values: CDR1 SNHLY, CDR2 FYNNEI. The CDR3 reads CASSGSTNEKLFF. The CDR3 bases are TGTGCCAGCAGTGGTTCAACTAATGAAAAACTGTTTTTT.

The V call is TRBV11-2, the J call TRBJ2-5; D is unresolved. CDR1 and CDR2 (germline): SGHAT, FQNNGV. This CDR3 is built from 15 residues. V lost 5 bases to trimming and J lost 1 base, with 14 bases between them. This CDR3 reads CASSRAPKAQETQYF. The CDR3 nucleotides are TGTGCCAGCAGCCGAGCCCCAAAAGCCCAAGAGACCCAGTACTTC.

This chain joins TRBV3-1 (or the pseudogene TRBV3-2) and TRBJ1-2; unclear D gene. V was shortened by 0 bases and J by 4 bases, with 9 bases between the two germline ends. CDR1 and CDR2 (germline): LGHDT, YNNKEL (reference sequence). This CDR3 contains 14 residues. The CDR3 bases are TGTGCCAGCAGCCAAGAGCGAAGGGCCTATGGCTACACCTTC. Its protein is CASSQERRAYGYTF.

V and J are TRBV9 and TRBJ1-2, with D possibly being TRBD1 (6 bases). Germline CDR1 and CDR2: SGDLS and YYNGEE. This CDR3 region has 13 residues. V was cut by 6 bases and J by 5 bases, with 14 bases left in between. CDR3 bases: TGTGCCAGCAACTCGGACAGAACGTATGGCTACACCTTC. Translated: CASNSDRTYGYTF.

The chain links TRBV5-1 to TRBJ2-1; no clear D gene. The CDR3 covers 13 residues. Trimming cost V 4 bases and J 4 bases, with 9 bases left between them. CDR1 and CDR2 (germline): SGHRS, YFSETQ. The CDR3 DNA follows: TGCGCCAGCAGCCCAAACAGTTACAATGAGCAGTTCTTC. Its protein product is CASSPNSYNEQFF.

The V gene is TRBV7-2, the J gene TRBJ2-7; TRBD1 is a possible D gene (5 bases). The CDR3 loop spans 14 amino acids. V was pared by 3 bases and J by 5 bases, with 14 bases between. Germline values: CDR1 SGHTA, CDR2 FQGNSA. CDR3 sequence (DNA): TGTGCCAGCAGCTTGGGGCAGTTTCAGGACGAGCAGTACTTC. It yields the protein CASSLGQFQDEQYF.

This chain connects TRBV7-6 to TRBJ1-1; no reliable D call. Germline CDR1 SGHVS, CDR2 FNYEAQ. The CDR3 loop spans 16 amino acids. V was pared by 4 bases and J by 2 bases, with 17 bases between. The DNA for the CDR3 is TGTGCCAGCAGCTCCAGCTCCCCCGGACCTAACACTGAAGCTTTCTTT. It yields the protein CASSSSSPGPNTEAFF.

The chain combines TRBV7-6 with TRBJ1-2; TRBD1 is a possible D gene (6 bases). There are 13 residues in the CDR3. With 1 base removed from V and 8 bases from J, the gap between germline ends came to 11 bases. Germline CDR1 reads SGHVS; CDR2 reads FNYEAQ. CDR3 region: CASSLERGEGYTF. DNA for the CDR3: TGTGCCAGCAGCTTAGAGAGGGGGGAAGGCTACACCTTC.

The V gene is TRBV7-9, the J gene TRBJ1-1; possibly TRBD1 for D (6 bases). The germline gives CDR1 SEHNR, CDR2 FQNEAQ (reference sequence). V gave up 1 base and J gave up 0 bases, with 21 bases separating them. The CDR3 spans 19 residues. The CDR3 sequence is CASSLEMEGVKSMNTEAFF. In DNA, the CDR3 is TGTGCCAGCAGCTTAGAGATGGAGGGGGTGAAAAGTATGAACACTGAAGCTTTCTTT.

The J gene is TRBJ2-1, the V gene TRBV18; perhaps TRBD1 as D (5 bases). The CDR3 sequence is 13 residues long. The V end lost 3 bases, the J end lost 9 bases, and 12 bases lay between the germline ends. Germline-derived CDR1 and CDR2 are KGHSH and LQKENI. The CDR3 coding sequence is TGTGCCAGCTCACCTGGGGCTGACACTGAGCAGTTCTTC. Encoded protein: CASSPGADTEQFF.

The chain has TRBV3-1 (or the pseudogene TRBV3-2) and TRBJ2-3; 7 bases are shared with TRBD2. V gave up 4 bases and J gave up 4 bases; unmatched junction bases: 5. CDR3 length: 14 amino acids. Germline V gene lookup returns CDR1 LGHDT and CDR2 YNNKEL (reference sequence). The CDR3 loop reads CASSLRLAADTQYF. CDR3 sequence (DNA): TGTGCCAGCAGCCTCCGACTAGCAGCAGATACGCAGTATTTT.

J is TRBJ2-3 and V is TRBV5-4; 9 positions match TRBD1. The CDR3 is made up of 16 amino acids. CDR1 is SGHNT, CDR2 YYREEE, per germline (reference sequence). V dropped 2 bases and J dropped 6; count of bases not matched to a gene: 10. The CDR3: CASSFAQQGAWDTQYF. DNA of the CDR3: TGTGCCAGCAGCTTCGCCCAACAGGGGGCCTGGGATACGCAGTATTTT.

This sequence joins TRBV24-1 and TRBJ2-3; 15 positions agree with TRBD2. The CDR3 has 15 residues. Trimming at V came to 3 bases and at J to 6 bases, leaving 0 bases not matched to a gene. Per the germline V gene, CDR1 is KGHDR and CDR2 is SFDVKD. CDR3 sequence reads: CATSDGTSGGDTQYF. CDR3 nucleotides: TGTGCCACCAGTGATGGGACTAGCGGGGGGGATACGCAGTATTTT.

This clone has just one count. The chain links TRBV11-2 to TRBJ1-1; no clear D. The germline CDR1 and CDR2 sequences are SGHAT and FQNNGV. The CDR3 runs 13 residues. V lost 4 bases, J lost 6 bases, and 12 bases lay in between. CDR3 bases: TGTGCCAGCAGCTGTAGAACGTGCCCTGAAGCTTTCTTT. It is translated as CASSCRTCPEAFF.

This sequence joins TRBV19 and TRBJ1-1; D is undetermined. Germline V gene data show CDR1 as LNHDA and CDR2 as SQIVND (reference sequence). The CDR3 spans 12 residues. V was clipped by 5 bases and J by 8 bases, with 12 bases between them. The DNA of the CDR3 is TGTGCCAGTAGTTGGGCTGCGGGCGAAGCTTTCTTT. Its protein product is CASSWAAGEAFF.

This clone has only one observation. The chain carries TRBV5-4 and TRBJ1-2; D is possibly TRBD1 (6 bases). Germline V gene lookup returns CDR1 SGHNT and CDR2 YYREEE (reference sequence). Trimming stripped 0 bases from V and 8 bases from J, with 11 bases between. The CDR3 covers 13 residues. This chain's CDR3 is CASSLDWGAGYTF. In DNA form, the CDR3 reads TGTGCCAGCAGCTTGGACTGGGGGGCGGGCTACACCTTC.

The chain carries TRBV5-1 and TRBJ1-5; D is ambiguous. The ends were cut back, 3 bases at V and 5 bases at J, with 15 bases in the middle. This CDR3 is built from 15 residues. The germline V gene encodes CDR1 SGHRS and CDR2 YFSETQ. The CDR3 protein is CASSWGSGFDQPQHF. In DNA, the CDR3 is TGCGCCAGCAGCTGGGGATCGGGTTTCGATCAGCCCCAGCATTTT.

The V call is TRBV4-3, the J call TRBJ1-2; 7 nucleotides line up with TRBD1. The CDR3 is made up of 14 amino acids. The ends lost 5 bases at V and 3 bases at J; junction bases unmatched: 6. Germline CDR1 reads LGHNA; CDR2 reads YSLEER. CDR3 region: CASSSRQGYYGYTF. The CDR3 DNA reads TGCGCCAGCAGCTCCCGACAGGGCTACTATGGCTACACCTTC.

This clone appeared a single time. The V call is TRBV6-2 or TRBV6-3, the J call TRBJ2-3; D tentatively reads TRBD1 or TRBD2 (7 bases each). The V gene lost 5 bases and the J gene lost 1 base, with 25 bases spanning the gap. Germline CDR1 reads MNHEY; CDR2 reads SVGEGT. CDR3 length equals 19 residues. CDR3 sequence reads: CASSNPAWPSGQGTDTQYF. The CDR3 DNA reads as TGTGCCAGCAGTAATCCCGCCTGGCCTAGCGGACAGGGCACAGATACGCAGTATTTT.

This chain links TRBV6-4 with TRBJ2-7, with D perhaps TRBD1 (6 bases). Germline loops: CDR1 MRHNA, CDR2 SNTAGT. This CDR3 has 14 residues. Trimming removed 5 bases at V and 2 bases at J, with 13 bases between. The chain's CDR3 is CASSPDRQPYEQYF. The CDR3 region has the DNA TGTGCCAGCAGTCCTGACAGGCAACCCTACGAGCAGTACTTC.